This T cell receptor beta chain emerged from a study of blood T cell repertoires in COVID-19. This table comes from immunoSEQ multiplex PCR, and its TCRdb copy is limited to in-frame clones, with some not included. The sample shows 140,000 to 150,000 clones, 80% to 90% of them seen only once. Material: peripheral blood. The sequence was obtained from a woman in her sixties with COVID-19, enrolled during active disease.

CDR3 nucleotides: TGTGCCAGCAGCCTACAGCGGGGGGGAGAGACCCAGTACTTC. It encodes CASSLQRGGETQYF. J is TRBJ2-5 and V is TRBV6-2 or TRBV6-3; 10 positions agree with TRBD2. Germline CDR1 and CDR2: MNHEY and SVGEGT. V was pared by 6 bases and J by 4 bases, with 5 bases of the junction left unmatched. The CDR3 sequence is 14 residues long.